This entry lists 14 T cell receptor beta chains sequenced from one sample in a study of shared clonotypes between healthy human individuals. Repertoires were generated with immunoSEQ multiplex PCR, while TCRdb's copy carries only in-frame clones and drops some. The table lists millions of clones, about 95% of them singletons. Terminally differentiated effector memory CD45RA+ cells were excluded from the naive CD8 cells, which were CD45RO-negative and positively selected for CCR7. The sequencing input was naive CD8+ T cells sorted from blood. These receptors all come from a man between 18 and 35 years old in good health.

The rearrangement joins TRBV27 to TRBJ1-1; no reliable D call. From germline, CDR1 is MNHEY and CDR2 SMNVEV (reference sequence). CDR3 length: 13 residues. V was trimmed by 0 bases and J by 4 bases, leaving 6 bases between them. The CDR3 loop reads CASSLSFTTEAFF. DNA of the CDR3: TGTGCCAGCAGTTTATCTTTCACCACTGAAGCTTTCTTT.

Concerning this clone: Other DNA variants within this sample encode the same CDR3. The rearrangement uses TRBV4-1 and TRBJ2-7; 9 bases fit TRBD2. CDR1 MGHRA and CDR2 YSYEKL come from the germline V gene. The length of the CDR3 is 14 residues. The ends lost 3 bases at V and 4 bases at J; junction bases unmatched: 4. The CDR3 region is CASSQAGGPYEQYF. For the CDR3, the DNA is TGCGCCAGCAGCCAGGCGGGAGGGCCGTACGAGCAGTACTTC.

The chain is built from TRBV7-9 and TRBJ2-2; D is uncertain. V was clipped by 7 bases and J by 1 base, with 13 bases between them. Germline CDR1 SEHNR, CDR2 FQNEAQ (reference sequence). This CDR3 is 15 amino acids long. Here the CDR3 reads CASTRPAGNTGELFF. The CDR3 nucleotides read TGTGCCAGCACCCGGCCCGCCGGGAACACCGGGGAGCTGTTTTTT.

The CDR3 DNA follows: TGTGCCAGCAGCTTAGATTCCCCCGGGGGCTTTATTGAAAAACTGTTTTTT. This sequence encodes CASSLDSPGGFIEKLFF. The rearrangement links TRBV7-8 to TRBJ1-4, with D maybe TRBD1 (6 bases). Trimming removed 1 base at V and 7 bases at J, with 19 bases between. CDR1 is SGHVS, CDR2 FQNEAQ, per germline. The CDR3 extends over 17 amino acids.

J is TRBJ1-1 and V is TRBV9; D is ambiguous. V was pared by 3 bases and J by 5 bases, with 11 bases between. CDR3 length: 13 amino acids. Per germline, CDR1 SGDLS and CDR2 YYNGEE. CDR3 loop: CASSGPTGTEAFF. CDR3 DNA sequence: TGTGCCAGCAGCGGACCGACGGGGACTGAAGCTTTCTTT.

This clone is a singleton in its sample. The chain has TRBV7-6 and TRBJ2-2; tentatively, D is TRBD1 or TRBD2 (6 bases each). CDR1 SGHVS and CDR2 FNYEAQ come from the germline V gene. V was shortened by 5 bases and J by 4 bases, with 11 bases between the two germline ends. The length of the CDR3 is 14 residues. CDR3: CASSPPGATGELFF. The CDR3 coding sequence is TGTGCCAGCAGCCCACCGGGGGCCACCGGGGAGCTGTTTTTT. The whole variable domain, filled in from reference TRBV7-6 and TRBJ2-2, reads GAGVSQSPRYKVTKRGQDVALRCDPISGHVSLYWYRQALGQGPEFLTYFNYEAQQDKSGLPNDRFSAERPEGSISTLTIQRTEQRDSAMYRCASSPPGATGELFFGEGSRLTVL.

V is TRBV18 and J is TRBJ2-7; D ambiguous. The CDR3 length is 13 residues. Trimming shortened V by 2 bases and J by 5 bases, and 10 bases separated the two germline ends. Germline loops: CDR1 KGHSH, CDR2 LQKENI. The CDR3 region is CASSPGVRNEQYF. The DNA for the CDR3 is TGTGCCAGCTCACCAGGGGTGAGGAACGAGCAGTACTTC.

This clone was detected a few times. The chain recombines TRBV5-4 with TRBJ2-5; 7 bases match TRBD2. The CDR3 has 15 amino acids. J was trimmed by 5 bases and V by 0 bases; bases with no gene match: 7. The germline V gene has CDR1 SGHNT and CDR2 YYREEE (reference sequence). The CDR3 is CASSLASSGGETQYF. The CDR3 bases are TGTGCCAGCAGCTTGGCTTCTAGCGGAGGCGAGACCCAGTACTTC.

The V gene is TRBV7-2, the J gene TRBJ2-1; D not resolved. CDR1 SGHTA and CDR2 FQGNSA come from the germline V gene. The V end lost 1 base, the J end lost 6 bases, and 7 bases lay between the germline ends. The CDR3 contains 13 residues. The CDR3, as DNA: TGTGCCAGCAGCTTAGGCGGTGTCAATGAGCAGTTCTTC. Protein product: CASSLGGVNEQFF.

The CDR3: CASSLDTYQETQYF. The DNA of the CDR3 is TGTGCCAGCTCACTTGACACGTACCAAGAGACCCAGTACTTC. This chain connects TRBV18 to TRBJ2-5, with unresolved D. Trimming removed 4 bases from V and 0 bases from J, with 9 bases in between. The germline gives CDR1 KGHSH, CDR2 LQKENI. The CDR3 has 14 amino acids.

This chain links TRBV6-1 with TRBJ1-2, with TRBD1 identical over 8 bases. V gave up 6 bases and J gave up 0 bases; unmatched junction bases: 6. Germline-derived CDR1 and CDR2 are MNHNS and SASEGT. CDR3 size: 15 residues. CDR3 in amino acids: CASREWTGTNYGYTF. CDR3 in DNA: TGTGCCAGCAGAGAATGGACAGGGACTAACTATGGCTACACCTTC.

V usage is TRBV13 and J usage is TRBJ2-7, with D unresolved. This CDR3 is built from 13 residues. In germline, CDR1 is PRHDT, CDR2 FYEKMQ (reference sequence). With 5 bases removed from V and 0 bases from J, the gap between germline ends came to 8 bases. CDR3 region: CASSPGDSYEQYF. As DNA, the CDR3 is TGTGCCAGCAGCCCGGGCGACTCCTACGAGCAGTACTTC.

The gene calls are TRBV5-4 and TRBJ2-7, with D possibly TRBD2 on 5 matching bases. This CDR3 is 15 amino acids long. V lost 0 bases, J lost 2 bases, and 12 bases lay in between. The germline V gene encodes CDR1 SGHNT and CDR2 YYREEE (reference sequence). DNA of the CDR3: TGTGCCAGCAGCTTGGACGGGAAAGTTACCTACGAGCAGTACTTC. It is translated as CASSLDGKVTYEQYF.

This chain connects TRBV29-1 to TRBJ2-3; 8 positions match TRBD2. Germline values: CDR1 SQVTM, CDR2 ANQGSEA. V lost 2 bases, J lost 2 bases, and 6 bases stayed unmatched. The CDR3 extends over 15 amino acids. CDR3 residues: CSVELLAGPTDTQYF. CDR3 bases: TGCAGCGTTGAACTCTTAGCGGGACCCACAGATACGCAGTATTTT.